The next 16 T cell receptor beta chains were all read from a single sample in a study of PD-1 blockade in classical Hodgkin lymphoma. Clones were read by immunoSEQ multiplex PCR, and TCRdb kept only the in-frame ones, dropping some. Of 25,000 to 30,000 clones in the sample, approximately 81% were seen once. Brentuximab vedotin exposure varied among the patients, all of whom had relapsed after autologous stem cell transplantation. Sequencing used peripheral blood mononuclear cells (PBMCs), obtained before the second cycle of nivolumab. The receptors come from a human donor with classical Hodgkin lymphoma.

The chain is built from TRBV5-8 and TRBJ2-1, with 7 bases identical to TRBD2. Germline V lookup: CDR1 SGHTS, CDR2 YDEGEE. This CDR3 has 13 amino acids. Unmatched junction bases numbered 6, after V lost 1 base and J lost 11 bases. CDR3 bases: TGTGCCAGCAGCTTGAAGGTCGGGACTAAGCAGTTCTTC. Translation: CASSLKVGTKQFF.

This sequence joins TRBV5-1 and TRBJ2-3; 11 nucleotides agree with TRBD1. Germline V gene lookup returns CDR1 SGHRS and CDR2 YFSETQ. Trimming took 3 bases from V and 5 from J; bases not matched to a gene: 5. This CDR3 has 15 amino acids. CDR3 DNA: TGCGCCAGCAGCTCGGGACAGGGGGTTAAAGATACGCAGTATTTT. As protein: CASSSGQGVKDTQYF.

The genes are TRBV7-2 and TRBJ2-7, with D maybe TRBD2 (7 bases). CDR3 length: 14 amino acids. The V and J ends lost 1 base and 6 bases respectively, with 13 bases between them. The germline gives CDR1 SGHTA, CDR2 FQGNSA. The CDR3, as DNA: TGTGCCAGCAGCTTAGTCGGGGGGCGCGGCGAGCAGTACTTC. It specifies CASSLVGGRGEQYF.

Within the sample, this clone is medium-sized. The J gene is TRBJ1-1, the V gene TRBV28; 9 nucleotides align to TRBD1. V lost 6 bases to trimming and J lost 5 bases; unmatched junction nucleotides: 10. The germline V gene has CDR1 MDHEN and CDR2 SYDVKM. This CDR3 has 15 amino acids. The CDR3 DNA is TGTGCCAGCAGGTCGTGGGGACAGGGTAGGACTGAAGCTTTCTTT. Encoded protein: CASRSWGQGRTEAFF.

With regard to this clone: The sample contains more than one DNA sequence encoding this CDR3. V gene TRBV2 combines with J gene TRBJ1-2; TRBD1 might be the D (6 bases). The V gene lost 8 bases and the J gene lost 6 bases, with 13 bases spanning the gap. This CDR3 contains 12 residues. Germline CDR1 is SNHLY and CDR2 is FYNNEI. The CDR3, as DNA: TGTGCCAGCTCGGGACAAGGGGATGGCTACACCTTC. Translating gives CASSGQGDGYTF.

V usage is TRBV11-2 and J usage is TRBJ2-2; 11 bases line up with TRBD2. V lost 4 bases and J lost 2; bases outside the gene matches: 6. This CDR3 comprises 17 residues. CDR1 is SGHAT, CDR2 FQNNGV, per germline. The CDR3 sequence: CASSSLAGGRNTGELFF. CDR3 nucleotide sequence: TGTGCCAGCAGCTCCCTAGCGGGGGGACGAAACACCGGGGAGCTGTTTTTT.

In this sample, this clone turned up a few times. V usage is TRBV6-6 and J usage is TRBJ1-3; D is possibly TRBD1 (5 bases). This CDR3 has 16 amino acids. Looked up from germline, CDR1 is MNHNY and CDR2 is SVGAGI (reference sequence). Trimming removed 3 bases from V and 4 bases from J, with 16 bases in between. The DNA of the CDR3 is TGTGCCAGCAGTTATTATGGGGGAGATCAGGGAAACACCATATATTTT. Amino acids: CASSYYGGDQGNTIYF.

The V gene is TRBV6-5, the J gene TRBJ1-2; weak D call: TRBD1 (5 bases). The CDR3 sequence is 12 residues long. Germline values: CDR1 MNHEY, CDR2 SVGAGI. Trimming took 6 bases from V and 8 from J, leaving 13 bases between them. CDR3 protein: CASRSRQSGYTF. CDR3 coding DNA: TGTGCCAGCAGGAGCCGACAGAGCGGCTACACCTTC.

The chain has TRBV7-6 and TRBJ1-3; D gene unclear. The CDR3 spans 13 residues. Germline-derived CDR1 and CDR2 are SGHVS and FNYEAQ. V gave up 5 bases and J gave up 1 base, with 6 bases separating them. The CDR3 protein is CASSVQSGNTIYF. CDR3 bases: TGTGCCAGCAGCGTCCAGTCTGGAAACACCATATATTTT. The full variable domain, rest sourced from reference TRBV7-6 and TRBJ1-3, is GAGVSQSPRYKVTKRGQDVALRCDPISGHVSLYWYRQALGQGPEFLTYFNYEAQQDKSGLPNDRFSAERPEGSISTLTIQRTEQRDSAMYRCASSVQSGNTIYFGEGSWLTVV.

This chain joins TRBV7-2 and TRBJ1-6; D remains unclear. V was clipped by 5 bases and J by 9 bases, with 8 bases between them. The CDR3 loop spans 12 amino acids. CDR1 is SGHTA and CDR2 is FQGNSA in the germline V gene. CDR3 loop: CASSLGVSPLHF. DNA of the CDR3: TGTGCCAGCAGCCTGGGAGTTTCACCCCTCCACTTT.

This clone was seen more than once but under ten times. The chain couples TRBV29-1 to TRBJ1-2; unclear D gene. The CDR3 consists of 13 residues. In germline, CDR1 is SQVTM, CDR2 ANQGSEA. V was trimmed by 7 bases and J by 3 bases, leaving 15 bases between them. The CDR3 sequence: CSAWASDDYGYTF. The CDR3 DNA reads TGCAGCGCCTGGGCAAGTGATGACTATGGCTACACCTTC.

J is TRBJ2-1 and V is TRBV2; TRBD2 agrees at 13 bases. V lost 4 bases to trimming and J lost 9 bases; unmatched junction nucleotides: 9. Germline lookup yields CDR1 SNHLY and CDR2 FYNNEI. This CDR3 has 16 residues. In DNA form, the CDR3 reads TGTGCCAGCAGTGTAACACTAGCGGGGGGGCCAAGTGAGCAGTTCTTC. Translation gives CASSVTLAGGPSEQFF.

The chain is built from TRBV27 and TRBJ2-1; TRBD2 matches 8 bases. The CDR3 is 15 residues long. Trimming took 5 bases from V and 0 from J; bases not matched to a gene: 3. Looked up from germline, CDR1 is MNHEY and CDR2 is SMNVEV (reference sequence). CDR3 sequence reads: CASSLSGSSYNEQFF. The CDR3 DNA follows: TGTGCCAGCAGTCTAAGCGGGAGCTCCTACAATGAGCAGTTCTTC.

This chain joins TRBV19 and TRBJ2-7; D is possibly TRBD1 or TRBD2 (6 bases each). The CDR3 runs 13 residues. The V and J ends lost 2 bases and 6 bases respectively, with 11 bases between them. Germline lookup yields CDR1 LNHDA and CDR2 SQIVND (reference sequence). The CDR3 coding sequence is TGTGCCAGTAGTATAAACAGGGAGGCCGAGCAGTACTTC. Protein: CASSINREAEQYF.

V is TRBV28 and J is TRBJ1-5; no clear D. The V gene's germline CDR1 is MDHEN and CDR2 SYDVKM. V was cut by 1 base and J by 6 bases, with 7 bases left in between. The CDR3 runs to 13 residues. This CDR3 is CASSLFIGQPQHF. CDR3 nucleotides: TGTGCCAGCAGTTTATTTATCGGTCAGCCCCAGCATTTT.

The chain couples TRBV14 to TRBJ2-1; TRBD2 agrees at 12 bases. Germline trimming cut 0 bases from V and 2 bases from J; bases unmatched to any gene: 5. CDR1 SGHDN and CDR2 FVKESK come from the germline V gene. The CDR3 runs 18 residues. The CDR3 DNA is TGTGCCAGCAGCCAAGATGGAGCTAGCGGGGGGGCCTACAATGAGCAGTTCTTC. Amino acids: CASSQDGASGGAYNEQFF. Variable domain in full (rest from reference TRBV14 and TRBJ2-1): EAGVTQFPSHSVIEKGQTVTLRCDPISGHDNLYWYRRVMGKEIKFLLHFVKESKQDESGMPNNRFLAERTGGTYSTLKVQPAELEDSGVYFCASSQDGASGGAYNEQFFGPGTRLTVL.